This T cell receptor beta chain was observed in a study of blood T cell repertoires in COVID-19. The overall study: Whether acute or convalescent, the COVID-19 samples came from the United States, Italy and Spain. T cells, B-cell-depleted T cells, or PBMCs provided the cDNA or gDNA that served as material.

Per the study methods: Amplifying reference gene primers gave estimates of nucleated cell counts. Profiled with immunoSEQ multiplex PCR; TCRdb holds only in-frame clones, not every one. The DNA was the basis for D and trimming; V, J and clone size are from that table. The profile shows around 56,000 clones, about 90% of them singletons. This sequence was found in a woman aged 55-69 years with active or convalescent COVID-19. Material: peripheral blood.

This CDR3 is CASSLQGQGVEKLFF. CDR3 sequence (DNA): TGTGCCAGCAGCCTACAGGGACAGGGGGTGGAAAAACTGTTTTTT. The chain combines TRBV7-9 with TRBJ1-4; TRBD1 agrees at 11 bases. The CDR3 spans 15 residues. The ends lost 5 bases at V and 8 bases at J; junction bases unmatched: 7. The germline CDR1 and CDR2 sequences are SEHNR and FQNEAQ (reference sequence).